These 19 T cell receptor beta chains originate from one sample sequenced in a study of T cells in localized non-small cell lung cancer. Sequencing used immunoSEQ multiplex PCR; TCRdb keeps in-frame clones, though not all of them. The sample consists of 3,500 to 5,000 clones, roughly 33% of them appearing once. The sample in question was lung tumor tissue, obtained before any cancer treatment. Receptors originate from a male donor at least 60 years old with stage III lung adenocarcinoma.

The rearrangement links TRBV5-1 to TRBJ2-1; D might be TRBD2 (6 bases). This CDR3 contains 15 residues. Germline CDR1 is SGHRS and CDR2 is YFSETQ. V shed 6 bases and J shed 3 bases, with 16 bases lying between them. The DNA for the CDR3 is TGCGCCAGCACCCCCTTGCCGGGGGACTACAATGAGCAGTTCTTC. Its translation is CASTPLPGDYNEQFF.

This clone was picked up many times. The chain couples TRBV11-3 to TRBJ2-7; D gene unclear. This CDR3 is 16 amino acids long. The V end lost 8 bases, the J end lost 5 bases, and 25 bases lay between the germline ends. From germline, CDR1 is SGHNT and CDR2 YENEEA. The CDR3 loop is CASLMTPAVRVDEQYF. The CDR3 nucleotides read TGTGCCAGCCTTATGACTCCGGCCGTGCGTGTAGACGAGCAGTACTTC.

This clone is categorized as medium-sized. The chain combines TRBV4-1 with TRBJ2-5; unclear D gene. CDR1 and CDR2 (germline): MGHRA, YSYEKL. CDR3 size: 14 residues. V was cut by 1 base and J by 5 bases, with 11 bases left in between. CDR3: CASSQGVERETQYF. The CDR3 DNA reads TGCGCCAGCAGCCAAGGAGTAGAAAGGGAGACCCAGTACTTC.

The rearrangement links TRBV11-3 to TRBJ2-1, with TRBD2 matching 14 bases. Per germline, CDR1 SGHNT and CDR2 YENEEA. This CDR3 spans 17 amino acids. V trimming: 4 bases; J trimming: 5 bases; junction bases outside the gene matches: 7. In DNA form, the CDR3 reads TGTGCCAGCAGCTCGTGGACTAGCGGGGGGAAGCACAATGAGCAGTTCTTC. Protein: CASSSWTSGGKHNEQFF.

By share of the sample, this clone is medium-sized. The chain links TRBV11-3 to TRBJ1-2, with D maybe TRBD1 (5 bases). The CDR3 totals 19 residues. CDR1 and CDR2 from the germline V gene are SGHNT and YENEEA. Trimming took off 1 base at V and 6 bases at J, with 27 bases between the two ends. The CDR3 DNA is TGTGCCAGCAGCTTAGGTTCAGGGAGATCGCCCTCGCCAACCAATGGCTACACCTTC. Amino acids: CASSLGSGRSPSPTNGYTF.

This clone is medium-sized within its sample. The chain recombines TRBV6-8 with TRBJ1-4, with D possibly being TRBD1 (5 bases). This CDR3 contains 14 residues. Germline lookup yields CDR1 MNHGY and CDR2 SAAAGT. V lost 5 bases to trimming and J lost 8 bases, with 15 bases between them. The CDR3 here is CASSERGLGEKLFF. The CDR3 DNA is TGTGCCAGCAGTGAGAGGGGCTTGGGGGAAAAACTGTTTTTT.

The chain links TRBV11-3 to TRBJ1-5; maybe TRBD1 (5 bases). The CDR3 is 16 residues long. The germline V gene has CDR1 SGHNT and CDR2 YENEEA. Trimming left V 1 base short and J 2 bases short, with 12 bases between. The CDR3 DNA follows: TGTGCCAGCAGCTTAGTGGGGGGAGGTGGCAATCAGCCCCAGCATTTT. This translates into CASSLVGGGGNQPQHF.

This clone was seen only a few times. The chain links TRBV7-2 to TRBJ2-5, with D perhaps matching TRBD1 or TRBD2 (5 bases each). Germline values: CDR1 SGHTA, CDR2 FQGNSA. The CDR3 contains 15 residues. The V end was cut by 1 base, the J end by 5 bases, with 14 bases between. The chain's CDR3 is CASSLGGTSFETQYF. As DNA, the CDR3 is TGTGCCAGCAGCTTAGGAGGGACCTCGTTCGAGACCCAGTACTTC.

The chain is built from TRBV19 and TRBJ2-1; 13 bases match TRBD2. Germline CDR1 reads LNHDA; CDR2 reads SQIVND (reference sequence). The CDR3 loop spans 13 amino acids. Trimming cost V 9 bases and J 9 bases; bases outside gene matches: 5. The CDR3 bases are TGTGCCAGCACTAGCGGGGGGGGTCCTGAGCAGTTCTTC. Translated: CASTSGGGPEQFF.

This clone is medium-sized in the sample. J is TRBJ1-2 and V is TRBV11-3; TRBD1 agrees at 7 bases. There are 15 residues in the CDR3. Unmatched junction bases numbered 11, after V lost 5 bases and J lost 5 bases. The germline CDR1 and CDR2 sequences are SGHNT and YENEEA. CDR3 bases: TGTGCCAGCAGCCCGAACAGGGGTACGCAATATGGCTACACCTTC. As protein: CASSPNRGTQYGYTF. The complete variable domain, with remaining parts taken from reference TRBV11-3 and TRBJ1-2, reads EAGVVQSPRYKIIEKKQPVAFWCNPISGHNTLYWYLQNLGQGPELLIRYENEEAVDDSQLPKDRFSAERLKGVDSTLKIQPAELGDSAVYLCASSPNRGTQYGYTFGSGTRLTVV.

This clone is medium-sized within its sample. This chain links TRBV6-8 with TRBJ1-5; D remains ambiguous. Germline CDR1 MNHGY, CDR2 SAAAGT. The CDR3 totals 14 residues. The V end was cut by 2 bases, the J end by 7 bases, with 12 bases between. The CDR3 here is CASSYIGLGQPQHF. The DNA of the CDR3 is TGTGCCAGCAGTTACATCGGGTTAGGGCAGCCCCAGCATTTT.

By frequency in the sample, this clone is medium-sized (0.01 to 0.1%). V and J are TRBV11-3 and TRBJ2-3; D call uncertain. Germline CDR1 SGHNT, CDR2 YENEEA. The CDR3 is 15 amino acids. V was clipped by 4 bases and J by 2 bases, with 13 bases between them. The CDR3 DNA follows: TGTGCCAGCAGCTCCCCGGGTAGGGCCACAGATACGCAGTATTTT. Protein sequence: CASSSPGRATDTQYF.

This clone is medium-sized. The chain carries TRBV11-3 and TRBJ1-1; D is ambiguous. The V end was cut by 5 bases, the J end by 1 base, with 17 bases between. Germline CDR1 SGHNT, CDR2 YENEEA. The CDR3 spans 16 residues. As DNA, the CDR3 is TGTGCCAGCAGCCCACTGACGGGAGATGGGAACACTGAAGCTTTCTTT. It is translated as CASSPLTGDGNTEAFF.

This clone was counted a few times. This chain uses TRBV9 with TRBJ2-3; 11 bases match TRBD2. Trimming removed 5 bases from V and 0 bases from J; junction bases left unmatched: 8. CDR1 SGDLS and CDR2 YYNGEE come from the germline V gene. The CDR3 consists of 17 residues. CDR3: CASRRLAGYTSTDTQYF. CDR3 bases: TGTGCCAGCAGGCGACTAGCGGGGTACACTAGCACAGATACGCAGTATTTT.

This clone came up a few times. The V and J genes are TRBV6-8 and TRBJ2-1; D might be TRBD1 (7 bases). Germline CDR1 MNHGY, CDR2 SAAAGT. The CDR3 covers 16 residues. Trimming removed 3 bases from V and 6 bases from J, with 18 bases in between. The CDR3 protein is CASSYTGRGAGNEQFF. CDR3 DNA sequence: TGTGCCAGCAGTTATACTGGCAGGGGGGCTGGCAATGAGCAGTTCTTC.

The rearrangement joins TRBV6-8 to TRBJ1-2; TRBD1 matches at 7 bases. From germline, CDR1 is MNHGY and CDR2 SAAAGT. The junction had 5 bases not matched to a gene; V was cut back by 6 bases and J by 4 bases. The CDR3 is made up of 13 amino acids. The CDR3 DNA reads TGTGCCAGCAGAACAGGGGATAGCTATGGCTACACCTTC. This translates into CASRTGDSYGYTF.

Sample share makes this clone medium-sized (0.01 to 0.1%). This rearrangement joins TRBV19 to TRBJ1-1; no reliable D call. The CDR3 consists of 14 residues. Germline lookup yields CDR1 LNHDA and CDR2 SQIVND (reference sequence). Trimming removed 5 bases from V and 6 bases from J, with 16 bases in between. CDR3 region: CASSWGFSSPEAFF. The DNA of the CDR3 is TGTGCCAGTAGTTGGGGTTTCAGCTCCCCTGAAGCTTTCTTT.

This clone ranks as medium-sized. The chain uses TRBV11-3 and TRBJ1-6; no definite D call. The germline V gene has CDR1 SGHNT and CDR2 YENEEA. The length of the CDR3 is 14 residues. V was shortened by 2 bases and J by 8 bases, with 10 bases between the two germline ends. The CDR3 protein is CASSLNQDYSPLHF. The CDR3 DNA is TGTGCCAGCAGCTTAAACCAGGACTATTCACCCCTCCACTTT. Filled out from reference TRBV11-3 and TRBJ1-6, the complete variable domain reads EAGVVQSPRYKIIEKKQPVAFWCNPISGHNTLYWYLQNLGQGPELLIRYENEEAVDDSQLPKDRFSAERLKGVDSTLKIQPAELGDSAVYLCASSLNQDYSPLHFGNGTRLTVT.

V and J are TRBV6-8 and TRBJ1-2; 8 bases align to TRBD1. In germline, CDR1 is MNHGY, CDR2 SAAAGT. V was pared by 5 bases and J by 5 bases, with 10 bases of the junction left unmatched. CDR3 length: 15 residues. CDR3 residues: CASSGPGGEKYGYTF. The CDR3 DNA follows: TGTGCCAGCAGTGGCCCAGGGGGCGAGAAATATGGCTACACCTTC.